The following is a T cell receptor beta chain sequence with its context. This sample was included in a study of blood T cell repertoires in COVID-19. In the study overall: Acute and convalescent COVID-19 samples came from the United States, Italy and Spain. PBMCs, B-cell-depleted T cells, or T cells provided the cDNA or gDNA that made up the material.

V was shortened by 6 bases and J by 4 bases, with 6 bases between the two germline ends. The CDR3 contains 11 residues. Germline CDR1 MNHEY, CDR2 SMNVEV (reference sequence). Per the original data handling: Estimation of nucleated cell counts was performed using reference gene primer amplification. The method was immunoSEQ multiplex PCR; TCRdb's version includes in-frame clones alone and lacks a portion of them. The V and J calls and clone size were taken over from that table, and D and trimming were inferred from the DNA. The sample includes approximately 100,000 clones, 89% of them seen just once. This TCR was sampled from a woman older than 75 in a cohort sampled during active COVID-19. The sample taken for sequencing was peripheral blood. This rearrangement joins TRBV27 to TRBJ1-2; D gene uncertain. CDR3 protein: CASRTAYGYTF. CDR3 nucleotide sequence: TGTGCCAGCAGAACAGCCTATGGCTACACCTTC.